This T cell receptor beta chain was sequenced during a study of blood T cells in healthy people across ages. Across the study: For every two T cells, template switching captured about one barcoded beta molecule. Study results and caveats: Fewer expanded clones and more diversity marked long-lived versus aged donors. When one million T cells were used, diversity estimates were thought to be underestimates.

The second PCR ran about 6 to 11 cycles with a sample-barcoded 5' primer and J-beta primers. Via MiXCR, TCRdb re-called the 5' RACE reads, giving one row per CDR3 protein. The sample shows over 1,500,000 distinct CDR3 sequences, less than 50% of them seen only once. The table lists this clonotype with a few counts. The target antigen is unknown. The donors, aged roughly 6 to 100, were healthy Caucasians from Russia. The CDR3 runs 14 residues. Per the germline V gene, CDR1 is SQVTM and CDR2 is ANQGSEA. The ends lost 6 bases at V and 4 bases at J; junction bases unmatched: 9. This chain links TRBV29-1 with TRBJ2-3; 8 nucleotides match TRBD1. Specimen: blood. The sequence was obtained from a woman aged 40 to 50 in good health. The CDR3 DNA sequence: TGCAGCGTCTCCGGTGGGACAGGACCAGATACGCAGTATTTT. Its translation is CSVSGGTGPDTQYF.